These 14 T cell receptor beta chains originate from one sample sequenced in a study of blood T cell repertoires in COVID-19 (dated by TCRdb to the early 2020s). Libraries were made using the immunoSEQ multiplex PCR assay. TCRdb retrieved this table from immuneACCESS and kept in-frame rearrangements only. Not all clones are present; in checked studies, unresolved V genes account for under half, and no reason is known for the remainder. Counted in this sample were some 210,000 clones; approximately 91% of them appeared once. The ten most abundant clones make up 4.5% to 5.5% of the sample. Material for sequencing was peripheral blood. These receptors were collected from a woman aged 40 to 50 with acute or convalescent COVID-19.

CDR3 nucleotide sequence: TGTGCCAGCAGTGAAGGGAGGGGGCGGCATAGCAATCAGCCCCAGCATTTT. Translation: CASSEGRGRHSNQPQHF. The gene calls are TRBV2 and TRBJ1-5, with 7 bases lining up with TRBD1. With 1 base clipped from V and 0 bases from J, the junction kept 6 bases outside the gene matches. Per the germline V gene, CDR1 is SNHLY and CDR2 is FYNNEI. The CDR3 consists of 17 residues.

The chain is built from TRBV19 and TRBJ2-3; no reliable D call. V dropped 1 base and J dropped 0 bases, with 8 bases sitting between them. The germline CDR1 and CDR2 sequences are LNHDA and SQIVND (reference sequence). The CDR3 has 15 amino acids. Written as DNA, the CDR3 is TGTGCCAGTAGTATAGGTGAAACTAGCACAGATACGCAGTATTTT. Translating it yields CASSIGETSTDTQYF.

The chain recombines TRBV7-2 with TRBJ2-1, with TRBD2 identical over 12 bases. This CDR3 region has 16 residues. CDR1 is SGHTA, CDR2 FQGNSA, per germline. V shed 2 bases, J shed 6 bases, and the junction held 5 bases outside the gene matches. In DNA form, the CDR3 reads TGTGCCAGCAGCTTATTAGGACTAGCGGGGAGCAATGAGCAGTTCTTC. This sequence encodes CASSLLGLAGSNEQFF.

Written as DNA, the CDR3 is TGTGCCAGTAGTCCCAGGACTAGCGGGGCCACAGATACGCAGTATTTT. This sequence encodes CASSPRTSGATDTQYF. The chain has TRBV19 and TRBJ2-3, with TRBD2 identical over 12 bases. In germline, CDR1 is LNHDA, CDR2 SQIVND (reference sequence). The CDR3 sequence is 16 residues long. The junction had 5 bases not matched to a gene; V was cut back by 5 bases and J by 2 bases.

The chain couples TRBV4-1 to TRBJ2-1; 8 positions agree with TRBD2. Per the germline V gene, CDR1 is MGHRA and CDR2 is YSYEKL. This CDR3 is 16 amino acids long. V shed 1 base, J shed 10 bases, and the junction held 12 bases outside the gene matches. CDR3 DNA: TGCGCCAGCAGCCAAGGTGTGACTAGCGTGGGCGGAGAGCAGTTCTTC. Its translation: CASSQGVTSVGGEQFF.

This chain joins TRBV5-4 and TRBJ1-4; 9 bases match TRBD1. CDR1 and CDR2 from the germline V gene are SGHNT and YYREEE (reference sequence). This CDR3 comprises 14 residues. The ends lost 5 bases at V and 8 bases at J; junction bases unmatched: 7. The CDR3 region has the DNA TGTGCCAGCAGTCAGACAGGGGGATACGAAAAACTGTTTTTT. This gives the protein CASSQTGGYEKLFF. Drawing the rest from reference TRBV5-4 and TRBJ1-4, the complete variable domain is ETGVTQSPTHLIKTRGQQVTLRCSSQSGHNTVSWYQQALGQGPQFIFQYYREEENGRGNFPPRFSGLQFPNYSSELNVNALELDDSALYLCASSQTGGYEKLFFGSGTQLSVL.

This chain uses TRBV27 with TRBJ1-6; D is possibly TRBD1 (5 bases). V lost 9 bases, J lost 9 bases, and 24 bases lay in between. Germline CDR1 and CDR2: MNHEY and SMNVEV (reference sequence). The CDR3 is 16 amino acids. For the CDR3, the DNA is TGTGCCAGTCTCCATGCGGGGCGCGAAAGAGGTTCACCCCTCCACTTT. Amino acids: CASLHAGRERGSPLHF.

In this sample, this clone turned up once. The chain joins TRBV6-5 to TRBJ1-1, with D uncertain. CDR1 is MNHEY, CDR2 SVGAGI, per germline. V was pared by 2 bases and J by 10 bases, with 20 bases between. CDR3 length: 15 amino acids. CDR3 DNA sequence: TGTGCCAGCAGTTACGAGAGGACTCCCCCGGCCGGAGCTTTCTTT. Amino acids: CASSYERTPPAGAFF.

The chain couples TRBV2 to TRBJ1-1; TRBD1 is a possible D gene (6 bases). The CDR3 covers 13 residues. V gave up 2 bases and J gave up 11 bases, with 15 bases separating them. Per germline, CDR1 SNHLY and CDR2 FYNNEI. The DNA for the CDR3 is TGTGCCAGCAGTGAACTCCCACAGGGTACGGCTTTCTTT. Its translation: CASSELPQGTAFF.

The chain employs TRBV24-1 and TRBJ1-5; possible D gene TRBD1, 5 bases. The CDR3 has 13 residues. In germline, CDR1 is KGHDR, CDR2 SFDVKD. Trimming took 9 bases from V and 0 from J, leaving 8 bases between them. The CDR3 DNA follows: TGTGCCACCGGGACTTTTAGCAATCAGCCCCAGCATTTT. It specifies CATGTFSNQPQHF.

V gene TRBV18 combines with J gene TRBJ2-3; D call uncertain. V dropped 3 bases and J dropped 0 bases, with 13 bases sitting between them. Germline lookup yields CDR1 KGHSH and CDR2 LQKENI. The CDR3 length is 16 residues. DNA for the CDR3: TGTGCCAGCTCACCCCCCGGGTTGAGCAGCACAGATACGCAGTATTTT. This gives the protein CASSPPGLSSTDTQYF.

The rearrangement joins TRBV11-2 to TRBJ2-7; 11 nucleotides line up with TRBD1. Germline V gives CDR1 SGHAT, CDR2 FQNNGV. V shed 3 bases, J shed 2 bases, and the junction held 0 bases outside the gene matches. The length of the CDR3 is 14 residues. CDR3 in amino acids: CASSLGQGAYEQYV. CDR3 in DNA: TGTGCCAGCAGCTTGGGACAGGGGGCCTACGAGCAGTACGTC.

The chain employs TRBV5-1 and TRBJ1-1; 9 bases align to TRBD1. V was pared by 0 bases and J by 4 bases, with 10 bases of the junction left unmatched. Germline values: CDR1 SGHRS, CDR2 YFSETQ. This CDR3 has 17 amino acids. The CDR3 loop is CASSLVTGQGFGTEAFF. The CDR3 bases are TGCGCCAGCAGCTTGGTCACGGGACAGGGCTTCGGCACTGAAGCTTTCTTT.

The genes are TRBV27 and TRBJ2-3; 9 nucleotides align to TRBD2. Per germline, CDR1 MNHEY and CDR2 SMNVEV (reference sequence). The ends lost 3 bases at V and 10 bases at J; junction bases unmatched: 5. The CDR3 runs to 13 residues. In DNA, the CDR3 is TGTGCCAGCAGTTTCGGACTAGCGAGATCGCAGTATTTT. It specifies CASSFGLARSQYF.